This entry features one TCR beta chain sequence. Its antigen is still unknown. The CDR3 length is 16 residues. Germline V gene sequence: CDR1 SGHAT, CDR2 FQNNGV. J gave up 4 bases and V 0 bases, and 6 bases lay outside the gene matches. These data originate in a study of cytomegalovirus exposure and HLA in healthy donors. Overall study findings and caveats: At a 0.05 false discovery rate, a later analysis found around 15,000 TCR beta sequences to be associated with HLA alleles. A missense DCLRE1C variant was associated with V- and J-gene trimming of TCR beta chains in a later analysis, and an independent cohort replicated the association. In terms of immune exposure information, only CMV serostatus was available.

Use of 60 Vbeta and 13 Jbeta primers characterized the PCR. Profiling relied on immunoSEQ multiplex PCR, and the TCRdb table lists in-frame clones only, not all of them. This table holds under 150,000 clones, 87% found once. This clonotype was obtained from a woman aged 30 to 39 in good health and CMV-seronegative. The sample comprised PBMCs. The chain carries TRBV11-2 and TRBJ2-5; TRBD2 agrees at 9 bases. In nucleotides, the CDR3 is TGTGCCAGCAGCTTAGAAGCGGGGGGCGGGAGAGAGACCCAGTACTTC. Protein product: CASSLEAGGGRETQYF.